One and the same sample provided the 2 T cell receptor beta chains below, sequenced in a study of sequential checkpoint blockade in melanoma. Sample treatment: randomized to nivolumab then ipilimumab (arm A) or the reverse (arm B). This table comes from immunoSEQ multiplex PCR, and its TCRdb copy is limited to in-frame clones, with some not included. Seen here are about 27,000 clones, 70% to 85% observed once, and the top ten hold about 14%. This sample comprised CD8+ T cells sorted from blood (inferred from file names), obtained from a patient given nivolumab and ipilimumab in sequence. The receptors were gathered from a human donor with melanoma.

This clone was picked up a small number of times. This chain connects TRBV7-8 to TRBJ2-7; D is possibly TRBD2 (5 bases). V was cut by 3 bases and J by 3 bases, with 12 bases left in between. The length of the CDR3 is 14 residues. The germline CDR1 and CDR2 sequences are SGHVS and FQNEAQ. As DNA, the CDR3 is TGTGCCAGCAGCTTGGACCTCGGAGGCTACGAGCAGTACTTC. Its protein product is CASSLDLGGYEQYF.

This chain uses TRBV4-1 with TRBJ1-1; the D gene is possibly TRBD1 (6 bases). V lost 1 base to trimming and J lost 6 bases, with 12 bases between them. There are 14 residues in the CDR3. Looked up from germline, CDR1 is MGHRA and CDR2 is YSYEKL. DNA of the CDR3: TGCGCCAGCAGCCAAGTGGCCAGGGGCGCTGAAGCTTTCTTT. This sequence encodes CASSQVARGAEAFF.